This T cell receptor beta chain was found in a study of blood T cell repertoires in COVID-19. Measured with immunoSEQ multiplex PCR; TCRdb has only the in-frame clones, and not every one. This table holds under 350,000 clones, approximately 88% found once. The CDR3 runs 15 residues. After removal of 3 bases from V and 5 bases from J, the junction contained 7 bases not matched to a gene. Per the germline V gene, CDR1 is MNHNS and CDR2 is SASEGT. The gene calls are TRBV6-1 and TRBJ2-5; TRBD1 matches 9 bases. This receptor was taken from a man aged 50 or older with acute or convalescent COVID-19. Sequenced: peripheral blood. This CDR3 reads CASSDWTGVEETQYF. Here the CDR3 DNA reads TGTGCCAGCAGTGATTGGACAGGGGTTGAGGAGACCCAGTACTTC.